The present T cell receptor (beta chain) was sequenced within a study of blood T cell repertoires in COVID-19. Turning to the study itself: Sites in the United States, Italy and Spain provided acute and convalescent COVID-19 samples. From T cells, B-cell-depleted T cells, or PBMCs came the material, which was cDNA or gDNA.

The V end was cut by 0 bases, the J end by 4 bases, with 18 bases between. This CDR3 is 18 amino acids long. Germline V gene sequence: CDR1 SEHNR, CDR2 FQNEAQ (reference sequence). Original data processing: How many nucleated cells were present was estimated from reference gene primer amplification. Measured with immunoSEQ multiplex PCR; TCRdb has only the in-frame clones, and not every one. The DNA was the basis for D and trimming; V, J and clone size are from that table. This table has tens of thousands of clones, less than 95% appearing once. The source of this sequence is a woman aged 40 to 55 with active COVID-19. The specimen sequenced was peripheral blood. The chain combines TRBV7-9 with TRBJ2-2, with D unclear. DNA of the CDR3: TGTGCCAGCAGCTTAGCTCTTGGAGCCAGTCAGTCCACCGGGGAGCTGTTTTTT. It translates to CASSLALGASQSTGELFF.